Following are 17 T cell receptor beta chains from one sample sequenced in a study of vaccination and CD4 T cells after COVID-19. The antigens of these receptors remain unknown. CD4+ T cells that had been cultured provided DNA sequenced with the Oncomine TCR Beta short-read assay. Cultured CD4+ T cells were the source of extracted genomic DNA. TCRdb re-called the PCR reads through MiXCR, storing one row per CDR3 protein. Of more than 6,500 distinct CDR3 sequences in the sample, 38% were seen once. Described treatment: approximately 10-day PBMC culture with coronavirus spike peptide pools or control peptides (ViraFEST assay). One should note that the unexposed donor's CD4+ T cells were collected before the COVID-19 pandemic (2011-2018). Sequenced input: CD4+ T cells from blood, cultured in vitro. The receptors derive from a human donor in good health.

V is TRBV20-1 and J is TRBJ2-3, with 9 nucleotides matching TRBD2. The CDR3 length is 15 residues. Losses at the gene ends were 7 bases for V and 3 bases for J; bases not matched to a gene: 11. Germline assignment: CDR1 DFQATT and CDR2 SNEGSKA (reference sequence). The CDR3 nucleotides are TGCAGTGTCCCCGGTCGGGCGGGAGGGACAGATACGCAGTATTTT. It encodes CSVPGRAGGTDTQYF.

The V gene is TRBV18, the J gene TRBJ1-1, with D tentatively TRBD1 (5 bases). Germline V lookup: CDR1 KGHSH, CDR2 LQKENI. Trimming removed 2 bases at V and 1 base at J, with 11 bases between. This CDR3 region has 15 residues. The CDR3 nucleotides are TGTGCCAGCTCACCATACGGAGGGGAGAACACTGAAGCTTTCTTT. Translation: CASSPYGGENTEAFF. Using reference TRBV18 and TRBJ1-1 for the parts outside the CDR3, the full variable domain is NAGVMQNPRHLVRRRGQEARLRCSPMKGHSHVYWYRQLPEEGLKFMVYLQKENIIDESGMPKERFSAEFPKEGPSILRIQQVVRGDSAAYFCASSPYGGENTEAFFGQGTRLTVV.

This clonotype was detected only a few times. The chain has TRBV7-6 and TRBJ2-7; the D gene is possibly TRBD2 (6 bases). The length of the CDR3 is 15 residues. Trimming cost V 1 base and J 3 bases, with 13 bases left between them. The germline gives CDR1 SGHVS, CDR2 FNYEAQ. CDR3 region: CASSLVDGSGYEQYF. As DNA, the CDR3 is TGTGCCAGCAGCTTAGTTGACGGGAGTGGCTACGAGCAGTACTTC.

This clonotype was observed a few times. CDR3 protein: CASSHFGAYGYTF. The CDR3 coding sequence is TGTGCCAGCAGCCACTTCGGGGCTTATGGCTACACCTTC. V is TRBV7-9 and J is TRBJ1-2, with D perhaps matching TRBD1 (5 bases). Trimming removed 5 bases at V and 5 bases at J, with 12 bases between. Per germline, CDR1 SEHNR and CDR2 FQNEAQ (reference sequence). CDR3 length: 13 residues.

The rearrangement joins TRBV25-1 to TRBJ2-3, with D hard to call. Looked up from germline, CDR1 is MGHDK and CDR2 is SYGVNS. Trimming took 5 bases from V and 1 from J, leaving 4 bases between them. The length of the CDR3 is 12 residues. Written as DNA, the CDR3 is TGTGCCAGCAGTCTTGGCACAGATACGCAGTATTTT. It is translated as CASSLGTDTQYF.

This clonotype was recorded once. Written as DNA, the CDR3 is TGTGCCAGCAGCTTACCTGGGATCCCTCGGCAGTACTTC. It yields the protein CASSLPGIPRQYF. This chain joins TRBV7-9 and TRBJ2-7; no firm D call. The CDR3 spans 13 residues. V gave up 2 bases and J gave up 9 bases, with 14 bases separating them. CDR1 is SEHNR and CDR2 is FQNEAQ in the germline V gene (reference sequence).

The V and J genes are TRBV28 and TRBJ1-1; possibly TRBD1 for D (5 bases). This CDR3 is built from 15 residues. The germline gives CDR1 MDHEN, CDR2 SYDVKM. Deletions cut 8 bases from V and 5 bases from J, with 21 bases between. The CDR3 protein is CASSLRGFEETEAFF. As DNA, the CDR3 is TGTGCCAGCTCCCTTAGGGGCTTCGAGGAGACTGAAGCTTTCTTT.

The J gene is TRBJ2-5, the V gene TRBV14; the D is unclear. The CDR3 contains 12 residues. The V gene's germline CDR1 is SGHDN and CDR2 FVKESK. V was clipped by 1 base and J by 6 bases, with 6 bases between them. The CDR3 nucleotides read TGTGCCAGCAGCCAAGGTTTAAAGACCCAGTACTTC. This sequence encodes CASSQGLKTQYF.

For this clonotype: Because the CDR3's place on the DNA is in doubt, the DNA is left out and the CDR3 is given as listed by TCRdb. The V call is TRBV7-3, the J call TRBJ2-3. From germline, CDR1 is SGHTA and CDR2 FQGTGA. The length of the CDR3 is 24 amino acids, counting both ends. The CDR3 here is CASTNQTSMYLCATVGPGTDTQYF.

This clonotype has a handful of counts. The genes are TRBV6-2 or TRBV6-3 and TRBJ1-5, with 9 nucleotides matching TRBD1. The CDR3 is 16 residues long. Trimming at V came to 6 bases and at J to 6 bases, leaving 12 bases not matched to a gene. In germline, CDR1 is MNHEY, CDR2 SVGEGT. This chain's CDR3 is CASRETTGGAGQPQHF. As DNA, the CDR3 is TGTGCCAGCAGGGAAACAACAGGGGGCGCGGGTCAGCCCCAGCATTTT.

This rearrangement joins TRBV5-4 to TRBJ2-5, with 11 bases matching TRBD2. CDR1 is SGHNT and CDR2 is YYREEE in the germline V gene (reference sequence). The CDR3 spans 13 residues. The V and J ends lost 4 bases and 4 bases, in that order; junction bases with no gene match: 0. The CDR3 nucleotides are TGTGCCAGCAGCGGACTAGCGGGAGAGACCCAGTACTTC. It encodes CASSGLAGETQYF. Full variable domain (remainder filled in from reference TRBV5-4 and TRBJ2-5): ETGVTQSPTHLIKTRGQQVTLRCSSQSGHNTVSWYQQALGQGPQFIFQYYREEENGRGNFPPRFSGLQFPNYSSELNVNALELDDSALYLCASSGLAGETQYFGPGTRLLVL.

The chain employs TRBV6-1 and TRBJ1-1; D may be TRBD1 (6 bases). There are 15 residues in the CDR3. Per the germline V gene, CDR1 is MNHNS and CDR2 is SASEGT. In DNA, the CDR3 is TGTACCAACACTCTCCCCGGGACACGCAACACTGAAGCTTTCTTT. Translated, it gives CTNTLPGTRNTEAFF.

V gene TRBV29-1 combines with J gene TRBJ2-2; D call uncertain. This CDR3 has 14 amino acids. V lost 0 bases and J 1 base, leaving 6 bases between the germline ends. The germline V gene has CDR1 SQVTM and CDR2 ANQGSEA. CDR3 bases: TGCAGCGTTGAAGATCGGAAGAACACCGGGGAGCTGTTTTTT. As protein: CSVEDRKNTGELFF.

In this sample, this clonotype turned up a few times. CDR3 sequence reads: CASSLTSGPHYEQYF. The CDR3 region has the DNA TGTGCCAGCAGCTTAACATCGGGGCCTCACTACGAGCAGTACTTC. This chain connects TRBV7-3 to TRBJ2-7; D tentatively fits TRBD1 or TRBD2 (5 bases each). The CDR3 consists of 15 residues. V lost 0 bases to trimming and J lost 3 bases, with 12 bases between them. CDR1 and CDR2 (germline): SGHTA, FQGTGA.

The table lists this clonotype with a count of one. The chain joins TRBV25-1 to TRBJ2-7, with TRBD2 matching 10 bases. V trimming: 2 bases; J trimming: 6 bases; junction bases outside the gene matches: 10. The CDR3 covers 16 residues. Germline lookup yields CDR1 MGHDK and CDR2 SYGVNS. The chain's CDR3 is CASSERGLAGVVEQYF. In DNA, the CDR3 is TGTGCCAGCAGTGAAAGAGGCCTAGCGGGAGTCGTCGAGCAGTACTTC.

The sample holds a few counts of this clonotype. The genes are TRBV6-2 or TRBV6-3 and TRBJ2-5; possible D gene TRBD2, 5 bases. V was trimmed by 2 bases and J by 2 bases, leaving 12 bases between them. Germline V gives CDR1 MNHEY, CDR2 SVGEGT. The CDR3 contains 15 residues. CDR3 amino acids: CASSYRGLAQETQYF. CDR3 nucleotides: TGTGCCAGCAGTTACCGAGGGCTAGCACAAGAGACCCAGTACTTC.

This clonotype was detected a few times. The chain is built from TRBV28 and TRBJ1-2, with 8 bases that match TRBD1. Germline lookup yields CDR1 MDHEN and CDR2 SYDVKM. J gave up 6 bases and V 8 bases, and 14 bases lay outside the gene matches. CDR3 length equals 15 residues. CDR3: CASVGPGGYQNGYTF. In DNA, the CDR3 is TGTGCCAGCGTAGGACCAGGGGGCTATCAGAATGGCTACACCTTC.